In this sample, the clone carrying this T cell receptor beta chain turned up many times. Its antigen is not known. These data originate in a study of T cells in Graves' hyperthyroidism and ophthalmopathy. General study results and limits: Ophthalmopathy got predicted by the model a median about 6.5 months before its onset.

V was shortened by 0 bases and J by 1 base, with 12 bases between the two germline ends. This CDR3 has 16 residues. Germline V gene lookup returns CDR1 SGHAT and CDR2 FQNNGV. RNA transcripts served as the template for amplifying TCR beta CDR3 regions. An initial round of RT-PCR targeting the TCR CDR3 relied on the HTBI primer set. TCRdb re-called the multiplex PCR reads with MiXCR, one entry per CDR3 protein. There are about 350,000 distinct CDR3 sequences in the sample; about 17% occur only once, and more than 30% lies in the top ten. Aged 18 to 65, the patients had hyperthyroidism that was newly diagnosed and had lasted under 2 months. Predating any ophthalmopathy symptoms, the blood sample was taken at first hyperthyroidism diagnosis. Fresh peripheral blood, around 9.5 ml, yielded the PBMCs.

The V call is TRBV11-2, the J call TRBJ1-1, with no clear D. The source material was blood. The TCR was taken from a woman aged 25 to 39 with Graves' hyperthyroidism that later progressed to Graves' ophthalmopathy. CDR3 protein: CASSLDADMTNTEAFF. The DNA of the CDR3 is TGTGCCAGCAGCTTAGACGCAGACATGACGAACACTGAAGCTTTCTTT.